These T cell receptor beta chains were read from a single sample in a study of CD8 T cells in ankylosing spondylitis. TCRdb fed the 5' RACE reads into MiXCR, producing one record per CDR3 protein. Here the sample spans around 220,000 distinct CDR3 sequences, over 9.5% being singletons. The sample comprised blood, either unsorted or a sorted T cell fraction (not recorded which). These receptors all come from a male donor with ankylosing spondylitis or in good health (not recorded which). Both conserved end residues are part of each CDR3. The order of the fields is D gene, J gene, V gene, clone size, CDR3 protein, CDR3 DNA. D genes are given only for firm matches. Clone sizes are given selectively: once, few, many, or a class where the clone is expanded.

NA,TRBJ2-5,TRBV6-1,NA,CASSRGAARLHQETQYF,TGTGCCAGCAGCCGCGGGGCAGCCCGCCTCCACCAAGAGACCCAGTACTTC
NA,TRBJ2-1,TRBV5-1,many,CASSSGPNGNEQFF,TGCGCCAGCAGCTCGGGCCCAAACGGGAATGAGCAGTTCTTC
TRBD1,TRBJ1-2,TRBV3-1,NA,CASSPTGIYGYTF,TGTGCCAGCAGCCCGACAGGGATCTATGGCTACACCTTC
NA,TRBJ1-1,TRBV29-1,NA,CSVTSRGNTEAFF,TGCAGCGTTACGTCTCGGGGGAACACTGAAGCTTTCTTT
NA,TRBJ1-1,TRBV12-3/TRBV12-4,many,CASNSWGAENTEAFF,TGTGCCAGCAACTCCTGGGGGGCCGAGAACACTGAAGCTTTCTTT
TRBD2,TRBJ2-5,TRBV10-3,many,CAISPGLGETQYF,TGTGCCATCAGTCCGGGACTAGGGGAGACCCAGTACTTC
NA,TRBJ1-5,TRBV28,NA,CASSAGGVGQPQHF,TGTGCCAGCAGTGCCGGGGGGGTAGGTCAGCCCCAGCATTTT
TRBD1,TRBJ1-5,TRBV19,few,CASRPGQGRQPQHF,TGTGCCAGTAGACCGGGACAGGGGAGGCAGCCCCAGCATTTT
TRBD2,TRBJ2-2,TRBV6-1,few,CASSELASGNTGELFF,TGTGCCAGCAGTGAACTCGCTAGCGGGAACACCGGGGAGCTGTTTTTT
NA,TRBJ2-3,TRBV20-1,NA,CSARPGASGWADTQYF,TGCAGTGCCAGACCGGGAGCTAGTGGCTGGGCCGATACGCAGTATTTT
NA,TRBJ2-2,TRBV20-1,NA,CSAKIGVKKDTGELFF,TGCAGTGCCAAGATTGGGGTAAAAAAGGACACCGGGGAGCTGTTTTTT
NA,TRBJ1-4,TRBV5-1,many,CASSLAPATNEKLFF,TGCGCCAGCAGCTTGGCGCCAGCAACTAATGAAAAACTGTTTTTT
TRBD1,TRBJ1-3,TRBV6-1,many,CASRRYIPRTGGSGNTIYF,TGTGCCAGCAGACGATACATTCCCCGGACAGGGGGCTCTGGAAACACCATATATTTT
TRBD1,TRBJ1-2,TRBV7-9,NA,CASGGQGYGYTF,TGTGCCAGCGGCGGACAGGGCTATGGCTACACCTTC
NA,TRBJ2-7,TRBV6-5,many,CASSYRSAYEQYF,TGTGCCAGCAGTTACCGGTCAGCCTACGAGCAGTACTTC
NA,TRBJ2-1,TRBV6-5,many,CASSYRGNSYNEQFF,TGTGCCAGCAGTTATCGAGGAAACTCCTACAATGAGCAGTTCTTC
TRBD2,TRBJ2-7,TRBV18,NA,CASSPLTSGSYEQYF,TGTGCCAGCTCACCACTTACTAGCGGGAGCTACGAGCAGTACTTC
TRBD1,TRBJ2-2,TRBV5-1,NA,CTSTFLTGGSTGELFF,TGCACCAGTACATTCCTGACAGGGGGATCAACCGGGGAGCTGTTTTTT
NA,TRBJ2-7,TRBV5-1,NA,CASSLEAGAKAYEQYF,TGCGCCAGCAGCTTGGAGGCAGGGGCCAAAGCCTACGAGCAGTACTTC
NA,TRBJ1-5,TRBV7-2,many,CASSLVVNSNQPQHF,TGTGCCAGCAGCTTAGTCGTGAATAGCAATCAGCCCCAGCATTTT
NA,TRBJ1-1,TRBV5-1,many,CASSLDSGDHTEAFF,TGCGCCAGCAGCTTGGACTCAGGGGACCACACTGAAGCTTTCTTT
NA,TRBJ1-2,TRBV7-6,NA,CASSLFAGADYGYTF,TGTGCCAGCAGCTTATTTGCAGGGGCGGACTATGGCTACACCTTC
NA,TRBJ1-2,TRBV5-1,many,CASSLGEASGGYTF,TGCGCCAGCAGCTTAGGGGAGGCTTCGGGTGGCTACACCTTC
TRBD2,TRBJ2-2,TRBV3-1,NA,CASSRGGRFTGELFF,TGTGCCAGCAGCCGCGGCGGGAGATTCACCGGGGAGCTGTTTTTT